The 8 T cell receptor beta chains below all came from one sample that was sequenced in a study of beta chain features in type 1 diabetes. Their specific antigens are unknown. Study conclusions and caveats: Type 1 diabetes patients showed a moderate but significant shortening of TCRB CDR3s in all four CD4+ subsets.

Expressed TCRB transcripts were sequenced, since all the RNA that had been isolated was reverse transcribed. The method was immunoSEQ multiplex PCR; TCRdb's version includes in-frame clones alone and lacks a portion of them. Among 50,000 or so clones listed, around 45% were seen once. Sequenced: stem cell memory CD4+ T cells from blood. These TCRs come from a man aged 25 to 45 with type 1 diabetes.

The table lists this clone with a few counts. The chain couples TRBV28 to TRBJ1-3, with D hard to call. This CDR3 is built from 14 residues. Trimming pared 3 bases from V and 0 bases from J, leaving 6 bases between. Germline-derived CDR1 and CDR2 are MDHEN and SYDVKM. The CDR3: CASSFLLSGNTIYF. CDR3 in DNA: TGTGCCAGCAGTTTTTTACTCTCTGGAAACACCATATATTTT.

The V call is TRBV2, the J call TRBJ1-2; TRBD1 matches at 7 bases. The CDR3 length is 13 residues. V gave up 5 bases and J gave up 3 bases; unmatched junction bases: 3. Germline CDR1 is SNHLY and CDR2 is FYNNEI. CDR3 amino acids: CASSLGQYYGYTF. The CDR3 bases are TGTGCCAGCAGTCTGGGACAGTACTATGGCTACACCTTC.

The chain joins TRBV5-1 to TRBJ1-4, with D uncertain. The germline CDR1 and CDR2 sequences are SGHRS and YFSETQ. The CDR3 contains 13 residues. Trimming left V 4 bases short and J 15 bases short, with 19 bases between. Here the CDR3 reads CASSPRPFQALFF. CDR3 nucleotide sequence: TGCGCCAGCAGCCCCCGGCCCTTTCAGGCCTTGTTTTTT.

The rearrangement uses TRBV23-1 and TRBJ2-7; TRBD1 aligns across 9 bases. TRBV23-1 is annotated as an ORF whose role is uncertain. The J segment lost 3 bases and the V segment lost 2 bases, leaving 8 bases of the junction unmatched. The length of the CDR3 is 16 residues. The CDR3 nucleotides are TGCGCCAGCAGTCAAAACGTGGGACAGGGAGACTACGAGCAGTACTTC. Translated: CASSQNVGQGDYEQYF.

With respect to this clone: Mismatch with germline at one junction end may stem from a read error. This sequence joins TRBV28 and TRBJ1-2; D remains ambiguous. Germline CDR1 reads MDHEN; CDR2 reads SYDVKM. The CDR3 loop spans 14 amino acids. In DNA form, the CDR3 reads TGTGCCAGCAGCTTATTCTCGGGGTTGGGTGGCTACACCTTC. The encoded protein is CASSLFSGLGGYTF.

The rearrangement joins TRBV28 to TRBJ1-5, with TRBD1 identical over 8 bases. Germline-derived CDR1 and CDR2 are MDHEN and SYDVKM. This CDR3 spans 14 amino acids. V dropped 10 bases and J dropped 7; count of bases not matched to a gene: 12. The CDR3: CATKGQGAVQPQHF. Written as DNA, the CDR3 is TGTGCCACCAAAGGACAGGGTGCGGTGCAGCCCCAGCATTTT. The full variable domain, completed using reference TRBV28 and TRBJ1-5, is DVKVTQSSRYLVKRTGEKVFLECVQDMDHENMFWYRQDPGLGLRLIYFSYDVKMKEKGDIPEGYSVSREKKERFSLILESASTNQTSMYLCATKGQGAVQPQHFGDGTRLSIL.

The rearrangement links TRBV5-1 to TRBJ2-5; tentatively, D is TRBD1 (6 bases). Germline assignment: CDR1 SGHRS and CDR2 YFSETQ. V dropped 4 bases and J dropped 1 base, with 14 bases sitting between them. This CDR3 region has 15 residues. CDR3 DNA sequence: TGCGCCAGCAGCACCCTCGGGACACTCCAAGAGACCCAGTACTTC. It encodes CASSTLGTLQETQYF.

In this sample, this clone turned up a few times. The chain carries TRBV7-9 and TRBJ1-4; perhaps TRBD1 as D (5 bases). The germline gives CDR1 SEHNR, CDR2 FQNEAQ (reference sequence). Between the trimmed V and J ends, which lost 3 bases and 7 bases, there was a span of 6 bases. There are 12 residues in the CDR3. Here the CDR3 DNA reads TGTGCCAGCAGCTTCAGGGCTGAAAAACTGTTTTTT. Protein sequence: CASSFRAEKLFF.